This is a list of T cell receptor beta chains from one sample in a study of blood T cell repertoires in COVID-19. The method was immunoSEQ multiplex PCR; TCRdb's version includes in-frame clones alone and lacks a portion of them. The sample contains a few hundred thousand clones, approximately 90% of which appear only once. The source material was PBMCs or T cells enriched from blood (not recorded which). These receptor sequences come from a woman aged 25 to 45 who had recovered from COVID-19. Both conserved end residues are part of each CDR3. Each record gives: J gene, D gene, clone size, V gene, CDR3 DNA, CDR3 protein. The D gene is left open where the match is weak. For some rows the clone size is stated as once, few or many, or as a class when expanded; others skip it.

TRBJ1-2	NA	NA	TRBV28	TGTGCCAGCAGTTTGCGCAGGGGAGACTACACCTTC	CASSLRRGDYTF
TRBJ1-5	NA	NA	TRBV10-3	TGTGCCATCAGTGAGGGTGGGGGGAATCAGCCCCAGCATTTT	CAISEGGGNQPQHF
TRBJ2-7	NA	NA	TRBV19	TGTGCCACGGCCGGGGGAGGCTACGAGCAGTACTTC	CATAGGGYEQYF
TRBJ1-6	TRBD1	NA	TRBV7-3	TGTGCCAGCAGCACAAACAGGGGATTCACTTCACCCCTCCACTTT	CASSTNRGFTSPLHF
TRBJ2-1	TRBD1	NA	TRBV5-5	TGTGCCAGCAGCTTGGACAGGGGGCTGAATGAGCAGTTCTTC	CASSLDRGLNEQFF
TRBJ1-5	NA	NA	TRBV28	TGTGCCAGCAGTCTAGTATGGCAGCCCCAGCATTTT	CASSLVWQPQHF
TRBJ2-1	TRBD2	few	TRBV9	TGTGCCAGCAGCGTTAGCGGGATCTCCTACAATGAGCAGTTCTTC	CASSVSGISYNEQFF
TRBJ1-1	NA	NA	TRBV6-1	TGTGCCAGCAGTGAATATGGGGGCCGGGTCACTGAAGCTTTCTTT	CASSEYGGRVTEAFF
TRBJ1-1	TRBD1	NA	TRBV28	TGTGCCAGCAGTTTAACAGGGGGCATGAACACTGAAGCTTTCTTT	CASSLTGGMNTEAFF
TRBJ2-2	NA	NA	TRBV28	TGTGCCAGCAGTTCGACGGGAGCAGCCGGGGAGCTGTTTTTT	CASSSTGAAGELFF
TRBJ2-3	TRBD2	NA	TRBV6-6	TGTGCCAGCAGCCCCGGTAGCGGGAGGAGGACAGATACGCAGTATTTT	CASSPGSGRRTDTQYF
TRBJ2-7	NA	NA	TRBV25-1	TGTGCCAGCAGTTACTCCTACGAGCAGTACTTC	CASSYSYEQYF
TRBJ1-2	NA	few	TRBV7-2	TGTGCCAGCAGCTTAGAACAGCCCAACTATGGCTACACCTTC	CASSLEQPNYGYTF
TRBJ2-2	TRBD2	NA	TRBV27	TGTGCCAGCAGTTTTTGGCTAGCGGGAGCCGGGGAGCTGTTTTTT	CASSFWLAGAGELFF
TRBJ1-1	TRBD1	NA	TRBV28	TGTGCCAGCAGTTTCAGGGGGCATTGGTTGGGTGAAGCTTTCTTT	CASSFRGHWLGEAFF
TRBJ1-2	NA	NA	TRBV21-1	TGTGCCAGCAGCAAATGCAGTGCCTTAGGCTACACCTTC	CASSKCSALGYTF
TRBJ1-1	NA	NA	TRBV10-3	TGTGCCATCAGTGATGGGGGGAAGGGAAACACTGAAGCTTTCTTT	CAISDGGKGNTEAFF
TRBJ2-1	TRBD1	once	TRBV7-8	TGTGCCAGCAGCTTGCCCGGACAGGGGGTACGCTTGAATGAGCAGTTCTTC	CASSLPGQGVRLNEQFF
TRBJ1-1	NA	NA	TRBV19	TGTGCCAGTATAGGGTCAAAGGCGACAGGTTTGAACACTGAAGCTTTCTTT	CASIGSKATGLNTEAFF
TRBJ2-7	TRBD1	NA	TRBV30	TGTGCCTGGAGTGTAGGGACAGAGAACTACGAGCAGTACTTC	CAWSVGTENYEQYF
TRBJ1-5	NA	NA	TRBV18	TGTGCCAGCTCACCAGTTCCGGGACAAGATCAGCCCCAGCATTTT	CASSPVPGQDQPQHF
TRBJ1-1	NA	once	TRBV29-1	TGCAGCGTCCTCCGACAGGAGAACACTGAAGCTTTCTTT	CSVLRQENTEAFF
TRBJ2-5	NA	NA	TRBV6-2/TRBV6-3	TGTGCCAGCAGTTACCCGAGCGGCCGGACTGGGGAGACCCAGTACTTC	CASSYPSGRTGETQYF
TRBJ2-7	NA	NA	TRBV4-3	TGCGCCAGCAGCCAAGGCGTTAGCGGCTACGAGCAGTACTTC	CASSQGVSGYEQYF
TRBJ1-6	NA	NA	TRBV27	TGTGCCAGAATACCGGGACTCGATAATTCACCCCTCCACTTT	CARIPGLDNSPLHF
TRBJ2-1	NA	NA	TRBV19	TGTGCCAGTAGTATTGGCGGGACGCACTACAATGAGCAGTTCTTC	CASSIGGTHYNEQFF
TRBJ2-1	NA	NA	TRBV28	TGTGCCAGCAGGATGACAGGCCCGACCTACAATGAGCAGTTCTTC	CASRMTGPTYNEQFF
TRBJ1-6	NA	NA	TRBV30	TGTGCCTGGAGTGGAGGGCGGGTGAGCCCCAATTCACCCCTCCACTTT	CAWSGGRVSPNSPLHF
TRBJ2-7	TRBD1	NA	TRBV9	TGTGCCAGCAGCCCGGGACAGGGAGACTACGAGCAGTACTTC	CASSPGQGDYEQYF
TRBJ2-7	TRBD1	NA	TRBV5-4	TGTGCCAGCAGCCGTATTGGGACAGACTACGAGCAGTACTTC	CASSRIGTDYEQYF
TRBJ1-2	NA	NA	TRBV21-1	TGTGCCAGCAGCGTCCCCCCCTGGGCATATGGCTACACCTTC	CASSVPPWAYGYTF
TRBJ2-5	NA	NA	TRBV28	TGTGCCAGCAGTTTAGGAGCGGTAGAGACCCAGTACTTC	CASSLGAVETQYF
TRBJ2-7	NA	NA	TRBV5-4	TGTGCCAGCAGCTTGGCAGGAACCGGCACCTACGAGCAGTACTTC	CASSLAGTGTYEQYF
TRBJ1-1	NA	once	TRBV30	TGTGCCTGGAGTGTCACAGCGAACACTGAAGCTTTCTTT	CAWSVTANTEAFF
TRBJ2-7	TRBD2	NA	TRBV30	TGTGCCTGGAGTGGGGATCGGGGAGGGTACGAGCAGTACTTC	CAWSGDRGGYEQYF
TRBJ2-3	NA	few	TRBV29-1	TGCAGCGTAAAAAAGGGGGTTTCTAGCACAGATACGCAGTATTTT	CSVKKGVSSTDTQYF
TRBJ2-2	TRBD1	NA	TRBV12-5	TGTGCTAGTGGTTTGGACCGACAGGGTCTAATTAACACCGGGGAGCTGTTTTTT	CASGLDRQGLINTGELFF
TRBJ1-3	NA	NA	TRBV6-5	TGTGCCAGCAGTACAGGGTTCACTGGAAACACCATATATTTT	CASSTGFTGNTIYF
TRBJ2-7	NA	NA	TRBV6-5	TGTGCCAGCACCGTGGGGCAACACTCCTACGAGCAGTACTTC	CASTVGQHSYEQYF
TRBJ1-1	NA	NA	TRBV28	TGTGCCGGCACTAAGGACAGCATGAACACTGAAGCTTTCTTT	CAGTKDSMNTEAFF
TRBJ2-3	NA	NA	TRBV4-3	TGCGCCAGCAGCCAAGAGTCCCTTAGCACAGATACGCAGTATTTT	CASSQESLSTDTQYF
TRBJ2-7	TRBD2	NA	TRBV5-1	TGCGCCAGCAGTCCTAGCGGAGGAGACTACGAGCAGTACTTC	CASSPSGGDYEQYF
TRBJ2-3	TRBD2	once	TRBV7-3	TGTGCCAGCAGCGCGACTAGCCGTAGCACAGATACGCAGTATTTT	CASSATSRSTDTQYF
TRBJ1-3	TRBD1	NA	TRBV28	TGTGCCAGCAGTTTCTATGCCTCAAAAAGGACAGGGTCTGGAAACACCATATATTTT	CASSFYASKRTGSGNTIYF
TRBJ1-4	NA	many	TRBV3-1/TRBV3-2	TGTGCCAGCCCCAGCGAGGTACTGTTTTTT	CASPSEVLFF
TRBJ2-2	TRBD2	NA	TRBV27	TGTGCCAGCAGTTTATCCCCTAGCGGGGTCACCGGGGAGCTGTTTTTT	CASSLSPSGVTGELFF
TRBJ2-5	TRBD2	NA	TRBV7-9	TGTGCCAGCAGCTTACGGGGGGTAGTACAAGAGACCCAGTACTTC	CASSLRGVVQETQYF
TRBJ2-7	NA	once	TRBV20-1	TGCAGTGCTAGTGGCGCCTACGACTACGAGCAGTACTTC	CSASGAYDYEQYF
TRBJ2-7	NA	NA	TRBV6-5	TGTGCCAGCAGTTACCCTTACGACCCAGGGTTGGACGAGCAGTACTTC	CASSYPYDPGLDEQYF
TRBJ1-2	TRBD1	NA	TRBV18	TGTGCCAGCTCATCCGGGACAGCCGATGGCTACACCTTC	CASSSGTADGYTF
TRBJ1-2	NA	NA	TRBV10-3	TGTGCCATCAACTACGACGCCTATGGCTACACCTTC	CAINYDAYGYTF
TRBJ2-1	TRBD1	NA	TRBV4-3	TGCGCCAGCAGCCGGGCCCCCGGGACAGGGGGCCGGGATGAGCAGTTCTTC	CASSRAPGTGGRDEQFF
TRBJ1-3	NA	NA	TRBV5-1	TGCGCCAGCAGCTCCGTTCCTGGAAACACCATATATTTT	CASSSVPGNTIYF
TRBJ1-2	NA	NA	TRBV6-5	TGTGCCAGCAGTTATGACCAGAGGTCCACCGGCTACACCTTC	CASSYDQRSTGYTF
TRBJ1-2	NA	NA	TRBV30	TGTGCCTGGTGGGGGGTCACCTCAAGGGATGGCTACACCTTC	CAWWGVTSRDGYTF